This T cell receptor (beta chain) was captured by sequencing in a study of blood T cell repertoires in COVID-19. Background on the study: Collection of acute and convalescent COVID-19 samples took place in the United States, Italy and Spain. T cells, B-cell-depleted T cells, or PBMCs supplied cDNA or gDNA.

Deletions cut 5 bases from V and 5 bases from J, with 11 bases between. Germline-derived CDR1 and CDR2 are SQVTM and ANQGSEA. The length of the CDR3 is 12 residues. Participant-reported clinical history was the basis for cohort assignment. Participants in the exposed group had met a COVID-19 case in the 2 weeks before joining the study. Clones were sequenced by immunoSEQ multiplex PCR, and TCRdb holds only the in-frame ones, with some missing. The sample lists hundreds of thousands of clones; roughly 88% were seen once. The clonotype comes from a woman under 30 who had been exposed to COVID-19. The chain combines TRBV29-1 with TRBJ2-3; D not resolved. The specimen sequenced was PBMCs or T cells enriched from blood (not recorded which). The CDR3 coding sequence is TGCAGCGTTCCTGGCCCGGGAGATACGCAGTATTTT. It specifies CSVPGPGDTQYF.